This entry features one T cell receptor beta chain sequence. Trimming took off 1 base at V and 4 bases at J, with 8 bases between the two ends. Germline assignment: CDR1 LGHDT and CDR2 YNNKEL (reference sequence). This CDR3 is 13 amino acids long. This entry is derived from a study of control samples from healthy donors and cancer patients. Libraries were prepared by immunoSEQ multiplex PCR; TCRdb keeps only in-frame clonotypes and omits some of them. The sample has tens of thousands of clones, approximately 90% seen once; the top ten hold roughly 12%. The sequence derives from a man aged 45-65 years with lung cancer. The chain joins TRBV3-1 (or the pseudogene TRBV3-2) to TRBJ2-7; D possibly corresponds to TRBD1 (5 bases). Material for sequencing was PBMCs. In nucleotides, the CDR3 is TGTGCCAGCAGCCAAGGGGGCCTTTACGAGCAGTACTTC. Its translation is CASSQGGLYEQYF.